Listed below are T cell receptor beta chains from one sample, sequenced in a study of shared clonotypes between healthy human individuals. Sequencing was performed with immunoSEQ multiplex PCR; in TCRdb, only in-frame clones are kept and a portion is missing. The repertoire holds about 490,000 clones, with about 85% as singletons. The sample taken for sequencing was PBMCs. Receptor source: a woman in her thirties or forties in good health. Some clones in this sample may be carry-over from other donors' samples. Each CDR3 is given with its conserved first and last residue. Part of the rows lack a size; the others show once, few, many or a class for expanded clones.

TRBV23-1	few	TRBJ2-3	CASGAQTDTQYF
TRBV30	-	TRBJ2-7	CAWSSGTGAYEQYF
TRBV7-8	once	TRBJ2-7	CASSRLQGSDEQYF
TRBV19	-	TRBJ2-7	CASSIAERPTYEQYF
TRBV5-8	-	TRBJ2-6	CASTGSSNSGANVLTF
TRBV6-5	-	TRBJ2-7	CASSYQPAYEQYF
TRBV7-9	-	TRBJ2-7	CASSPPGLPDEQYF
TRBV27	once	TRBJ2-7	CASKGTRSSYEQYF
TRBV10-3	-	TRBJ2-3	CAISGGIQSGDTQYF
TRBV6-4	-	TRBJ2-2	CASSDSPGNSGGTGELFF
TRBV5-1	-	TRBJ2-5	CASSLAGGQGGETQYF
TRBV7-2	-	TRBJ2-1	CASSLGLAGINEQFF
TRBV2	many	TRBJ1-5	CASHGTGKVPQHF
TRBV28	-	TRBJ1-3	CASSLTVRNTIYF
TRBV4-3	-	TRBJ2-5	CASSFRVQETQYF
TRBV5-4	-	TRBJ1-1	CASSLGGGTEAFF
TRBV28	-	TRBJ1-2	CASSLVGQARGYTF
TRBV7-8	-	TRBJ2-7	CASSLGRASGTYEQYF
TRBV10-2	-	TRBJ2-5	CASSFGTGDGETQYF
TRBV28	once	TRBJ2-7	CASSLPRYSYEQYF
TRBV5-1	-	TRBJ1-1	CASSPKQENTEAFF
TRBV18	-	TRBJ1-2	CASSQGRSNYGYTF
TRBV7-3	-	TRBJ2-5	CASSPGGRGRETQYF
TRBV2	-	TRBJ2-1	CASGRDTYEQFF
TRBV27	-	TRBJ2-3	CASSSWTVRTQYF
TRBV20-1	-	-	CSAFTTGELFF
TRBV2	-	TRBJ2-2	CASNLAGNTGELFF
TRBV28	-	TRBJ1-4	CASRGRGYEKLFF
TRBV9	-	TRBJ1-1	CASSVAPDTEAFF
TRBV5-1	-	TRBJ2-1	CASSLEPGTAYNEQFF
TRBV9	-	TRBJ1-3	CASSWTGSGNTIYF
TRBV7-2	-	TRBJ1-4	CASSRQGRDEKLFF
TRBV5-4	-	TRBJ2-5	CASSRPPSQETQYF
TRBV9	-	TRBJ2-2	CASSVLAGGTGELFF
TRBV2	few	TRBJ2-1	CASRLAFYNEQFF